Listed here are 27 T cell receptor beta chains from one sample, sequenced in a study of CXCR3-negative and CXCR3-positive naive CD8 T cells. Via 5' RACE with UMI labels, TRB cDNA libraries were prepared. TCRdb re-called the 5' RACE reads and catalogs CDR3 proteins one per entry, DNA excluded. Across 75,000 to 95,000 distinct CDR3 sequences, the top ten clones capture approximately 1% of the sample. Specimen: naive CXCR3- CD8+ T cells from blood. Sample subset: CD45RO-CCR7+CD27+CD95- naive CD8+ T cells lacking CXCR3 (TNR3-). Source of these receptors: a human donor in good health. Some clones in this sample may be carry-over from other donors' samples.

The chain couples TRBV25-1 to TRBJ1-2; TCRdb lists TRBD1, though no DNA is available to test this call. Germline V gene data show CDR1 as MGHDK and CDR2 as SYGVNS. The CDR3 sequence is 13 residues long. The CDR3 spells CASRSERPEHYTF.

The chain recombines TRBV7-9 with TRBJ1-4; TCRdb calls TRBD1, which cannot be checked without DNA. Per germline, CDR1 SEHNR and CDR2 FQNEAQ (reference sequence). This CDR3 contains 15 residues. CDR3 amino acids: CASSLIDRAGYELFF.

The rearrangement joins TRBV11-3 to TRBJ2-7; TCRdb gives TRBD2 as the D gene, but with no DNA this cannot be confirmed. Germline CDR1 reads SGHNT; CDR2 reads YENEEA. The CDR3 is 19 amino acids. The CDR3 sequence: CASSLERWRAGQVSYEQYF.

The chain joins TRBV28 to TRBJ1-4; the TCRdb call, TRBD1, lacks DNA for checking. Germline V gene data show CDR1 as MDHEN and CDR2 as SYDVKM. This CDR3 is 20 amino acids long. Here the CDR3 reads CASSLDREHDRGSTNEKLFF. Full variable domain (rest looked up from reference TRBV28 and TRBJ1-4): DVKVTQSSRYLVKRTGEKVFLECVQDMDHENMFWYRQDPGLGLRLIYFSYDVKMKEKGDIPEGYSVSREKKERFSLILESASTNQTSMYLCASSLDREHDRGSTNEKLFFGSGTQLSVL.

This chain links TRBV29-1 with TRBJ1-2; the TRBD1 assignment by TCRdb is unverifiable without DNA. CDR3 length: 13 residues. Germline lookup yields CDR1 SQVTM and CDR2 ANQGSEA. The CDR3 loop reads CSGQRQGMGGYTF.

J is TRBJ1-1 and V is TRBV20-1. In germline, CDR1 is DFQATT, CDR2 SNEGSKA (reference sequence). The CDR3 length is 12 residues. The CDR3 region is CSASPLGTEAFF.

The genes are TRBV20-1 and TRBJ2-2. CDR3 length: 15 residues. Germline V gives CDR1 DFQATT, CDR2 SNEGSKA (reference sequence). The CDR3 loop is CSARDSVGDTGELFF.

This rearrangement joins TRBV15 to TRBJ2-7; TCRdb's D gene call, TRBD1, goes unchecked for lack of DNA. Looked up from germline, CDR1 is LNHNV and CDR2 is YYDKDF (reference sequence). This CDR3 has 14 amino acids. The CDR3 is CATSRLGTYYEQYF.

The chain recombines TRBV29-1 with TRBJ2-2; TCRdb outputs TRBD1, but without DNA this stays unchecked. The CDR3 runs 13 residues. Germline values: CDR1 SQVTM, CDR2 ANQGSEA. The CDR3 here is CSVLRGGTGELFF.

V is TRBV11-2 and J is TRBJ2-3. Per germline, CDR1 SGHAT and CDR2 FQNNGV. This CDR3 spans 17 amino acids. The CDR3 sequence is CASSLDGRVDGTDTQYF.

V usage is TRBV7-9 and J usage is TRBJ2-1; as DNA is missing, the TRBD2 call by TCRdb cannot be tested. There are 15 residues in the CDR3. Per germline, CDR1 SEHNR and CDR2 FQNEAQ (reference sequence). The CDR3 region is CASSFLAGAYNEQFF.

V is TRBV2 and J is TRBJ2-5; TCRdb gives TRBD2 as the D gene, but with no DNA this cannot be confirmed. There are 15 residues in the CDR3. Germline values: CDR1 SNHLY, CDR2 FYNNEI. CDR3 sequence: CASTNSGGAFETQYF.

Here the CDR3 reads CSVEFENTGELFF. The chain links TRBV29-1 to TRBJ2-2. Germline V gene data show CDR1 as SQVTM and CDR2 as ANQGSEA. CDR3 length: 13 amino acids.

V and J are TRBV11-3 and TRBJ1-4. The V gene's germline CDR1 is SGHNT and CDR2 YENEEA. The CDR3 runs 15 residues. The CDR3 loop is CASSSSSGEGEKLFF.

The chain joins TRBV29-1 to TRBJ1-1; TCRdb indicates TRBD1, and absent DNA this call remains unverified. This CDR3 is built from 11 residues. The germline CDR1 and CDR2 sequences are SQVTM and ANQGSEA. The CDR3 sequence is CSEIRDTEAFF.

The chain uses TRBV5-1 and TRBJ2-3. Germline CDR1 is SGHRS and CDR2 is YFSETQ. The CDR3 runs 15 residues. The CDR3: CASSFEPYNTDTQYF.

CDR3 sequence: CASGPWTGTYEQYF. The V call is TRBV9, the J call TRBJ2-7; the D gene TCRdb calls, TRBD1, cannot be checked with no DNA. This CDR3 is 14 amino acids long. The V gene's germline CDR1 is SGDLS and CDR2 YYNGEE.

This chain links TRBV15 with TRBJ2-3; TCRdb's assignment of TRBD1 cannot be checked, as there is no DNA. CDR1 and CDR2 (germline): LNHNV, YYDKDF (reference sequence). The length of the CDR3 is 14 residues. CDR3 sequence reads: CATSTGTGSDTQYF.

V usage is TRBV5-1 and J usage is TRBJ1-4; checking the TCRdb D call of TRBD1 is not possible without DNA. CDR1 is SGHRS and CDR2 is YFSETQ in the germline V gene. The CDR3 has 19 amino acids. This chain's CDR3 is CASSLTGLQGGATNEKLFF.

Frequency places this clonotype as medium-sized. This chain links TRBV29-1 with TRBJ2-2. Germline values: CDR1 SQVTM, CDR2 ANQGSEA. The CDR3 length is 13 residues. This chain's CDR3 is CSAVPRDTGELFF.

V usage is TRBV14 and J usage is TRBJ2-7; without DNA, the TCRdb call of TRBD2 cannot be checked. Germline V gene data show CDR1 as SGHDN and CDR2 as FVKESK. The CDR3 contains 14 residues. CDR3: CASSPENGLYEQYF.

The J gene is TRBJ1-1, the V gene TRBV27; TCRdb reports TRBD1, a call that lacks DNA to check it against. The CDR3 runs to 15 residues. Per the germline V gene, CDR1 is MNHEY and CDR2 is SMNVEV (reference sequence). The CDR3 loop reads CASSPRDRGATEAFF.

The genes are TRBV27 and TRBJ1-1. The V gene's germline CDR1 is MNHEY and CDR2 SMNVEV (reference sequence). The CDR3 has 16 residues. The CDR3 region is CASSLMGPDMNTEAFF.

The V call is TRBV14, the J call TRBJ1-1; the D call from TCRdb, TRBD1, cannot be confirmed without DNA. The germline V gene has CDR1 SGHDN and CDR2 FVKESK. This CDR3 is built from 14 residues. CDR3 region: CASSLRRENTEAFF.

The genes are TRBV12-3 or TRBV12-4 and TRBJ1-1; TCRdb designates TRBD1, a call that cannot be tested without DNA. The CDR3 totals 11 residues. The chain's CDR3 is CASSPGAEAFF.

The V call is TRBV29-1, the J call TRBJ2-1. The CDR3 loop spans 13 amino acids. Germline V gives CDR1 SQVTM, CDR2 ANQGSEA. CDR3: CSVLSGVHNEQFF.

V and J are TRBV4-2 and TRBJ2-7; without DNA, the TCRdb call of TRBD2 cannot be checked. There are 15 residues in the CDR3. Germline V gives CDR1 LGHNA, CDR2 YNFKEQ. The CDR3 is CASSQGGDWSYEQYF.